Given below is one TCR beta chain in context. The junction departs from germline at one end; a sequencing error may be responsible. Germline V gene sequence: CDR1 MGHRA, CDR2 YSYEKL. The CDR3 spans 14 residues. Measured with immunoSEQ multiplex PCR; TCRdb has only the in-frame clones, and not every one. The sample has approximately 100,000 clones, 65% to 75% seen once. The data derive from a study of blood T cell repertoires in COVID-19. Study-level information: Samples came from the United States, Italy and Spain, spanning acute and convalescent COVID-19. PBMCs, B-cell-depleted T cells, or T cells were the source of the cDNA or gDNA that made up the material.

The TCR originated in a human donor with acute or convalescent COVID-19. The donor label of this sample is uncertain. The sequenced sample consisted of peripheral blood. The V and J genes are TRBV4-1 and TRBJ2-5; possibly TRBD2 for D (7 bases). CDR3 coding DNA: TGCGCCCGCAGCCAAGAGGGAGGGGGGGGGACCCAGTACTTC. It is translated as CARSQEGGGGTQYF.